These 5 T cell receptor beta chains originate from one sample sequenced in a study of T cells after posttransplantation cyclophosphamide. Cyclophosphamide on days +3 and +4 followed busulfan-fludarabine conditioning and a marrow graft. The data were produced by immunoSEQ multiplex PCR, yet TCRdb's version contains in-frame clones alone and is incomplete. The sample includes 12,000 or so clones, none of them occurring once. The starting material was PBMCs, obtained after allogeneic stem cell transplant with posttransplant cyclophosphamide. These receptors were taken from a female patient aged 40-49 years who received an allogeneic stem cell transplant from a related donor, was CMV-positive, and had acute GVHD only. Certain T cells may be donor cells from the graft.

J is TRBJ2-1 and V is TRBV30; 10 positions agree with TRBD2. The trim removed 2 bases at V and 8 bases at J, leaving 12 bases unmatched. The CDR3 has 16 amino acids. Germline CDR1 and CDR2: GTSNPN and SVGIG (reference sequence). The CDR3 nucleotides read TGTGCCTGGAGTCTTTTACGAGCGGGAGGGCCATATGAGCAGTTCTTC. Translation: CAWSLLRAGGPYEQFF.

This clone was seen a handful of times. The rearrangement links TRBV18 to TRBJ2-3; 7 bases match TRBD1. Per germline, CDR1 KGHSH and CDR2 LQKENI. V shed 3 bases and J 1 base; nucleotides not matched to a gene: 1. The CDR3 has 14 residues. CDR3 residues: CASSPQGGTDTQYF. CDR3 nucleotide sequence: TGTGCCAGCTCACCCCAGGGGGGCACAGATACGCAGTATTTT.

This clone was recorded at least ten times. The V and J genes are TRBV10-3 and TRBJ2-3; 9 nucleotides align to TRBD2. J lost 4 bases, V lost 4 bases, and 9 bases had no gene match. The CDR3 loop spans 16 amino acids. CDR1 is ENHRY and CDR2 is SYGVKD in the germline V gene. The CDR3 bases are TGTGCCATCAGTGCGCCACTAGCGGGCAAATCAGATACGCAGTATTTT. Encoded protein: CAISAPLAGKSDTQYF.

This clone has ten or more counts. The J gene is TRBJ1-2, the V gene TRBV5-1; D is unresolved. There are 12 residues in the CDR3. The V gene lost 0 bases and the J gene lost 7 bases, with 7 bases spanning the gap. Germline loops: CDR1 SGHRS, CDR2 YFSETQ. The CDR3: CASSLGASGYTF. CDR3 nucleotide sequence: TGCGCCAGCAGCTTGGGGGCATCTGGCTACACCTTC.

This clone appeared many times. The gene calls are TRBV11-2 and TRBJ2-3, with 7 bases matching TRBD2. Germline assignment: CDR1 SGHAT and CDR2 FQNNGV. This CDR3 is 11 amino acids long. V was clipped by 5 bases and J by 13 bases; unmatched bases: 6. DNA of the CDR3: TGTGCCAGCAGCCCACTAGCGAGGGAGTATTTT. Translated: CASSPLAREYF.